A single sample gave rise to the 10 T cell receptor beta chains below, sequenced in a study of identical twins. TCRdb independently ran MiXCR on the 5' RACE reads; one entry per CDR3 protein. Here the sample spans a few hundred thousand distinct CDR3 sequences, 9% to 15% being singletons. The same sample was also studied in work on yellow fever vaccine responses in identical twins.

The material sequenced was CD8+ T cells sorted from blood. The receptors come from a woman in her late teens or twenties in good health.

The chain combines TRBV5-6 with TRBJ2-7; 7 nucleotides match TRBD1. V was pared by 2 bases and J by 6 bases, with 5 bases of the junction left unmatched. The CDR3 runs to 13 residues. Germline V gene sequence: CDR1 SGHDT, CDR2 YYEEEE. CDR3 protein: CASSLQGFGEQYV. The CDR3 nucleotides read TGTGCCAGCAGCTTACAGGGGTTCGGCGAGCAGTACGTC.

This clonotype was observed a few times. V and J are TRBV27 and TRBJ2-5; 10 bases match TRBD2. The trim removed 8 bases at V and 4 bases at J, leaving 10 bases unmatched. CDR3 length: 15 amino acids. From germline, CDR1 is MNHEY and CDR2 SMNVEV (reference sequence). The CDR3 DNA sequence: TGTGCCAGCGTATCTAGCGGGAGCCCCGGAGAGACCCAGTACTTC. This codes for CASVSSGSPGETQYF.

Turning to this clonotype: At one end, the junction sequence differs from germline, possibly due to a read error. The V gene is TRBV20-1, the J gene TRBJ2-7, with 13 bases aligning to TRBD2. This CDR3 has 16 amino acids. CDR1 is DFQATT and CDR2 is SNEGSKA in the germline V gene (reference sequence). DNA of the CDR3: TGCAGTGCTGGAGATGGGGGACTAGCGGGGTCCTACGAGCAGTACTTC. Amino acids: CSAGDGGLAGSYEQYF.

A few counts support this clonotype. The CDR3: CASRTTGDGYTF. CDR3 DNA sequence: TGTGCCAGCAGGACGACAGGGGATGGCTACACCTTC. This chain connects TRBV27 to TRBJ1-2; the match to TRBD1 covers 8 bases. Germline V gives CDR1 MNHEY, CDR2 SMNVEV (reference sequence). The CDR3 loop spans 12 amino acids. The V gene end was trimmed by 6 bases and the J gene end by 6 bases; junction bases not matched to a gene: 3.

This chain links TRBV3-1 with TRBJ2-1, with D perhaps TRBD1 (5 bases). CDR3 length: 15 residues. Germline loops: CDR1 LGHDT, CDR2 YNNKEL (reference sequence). V was pared by 3 bases and J by 0 bases, with 9 bases between. The CDR3 loop reads CASSHRRGSYNEQFF. DNA for the CDR3: TGTGCCAGCAGCCATCGAAGGGGCTCCTACAATGAGCAGTTCTTC.

A few counts support this clonotype. V gene TRBV2 combines with J gene TRBJ2-2, with D perhaps matching TRBD2 (6 bases). CDR3 length: 16 residues. The V gene lost 8 bases and the J gene lost 5 bases, with 21 bases spanning the gap. Germline assignment: CDR1 SNHLY and CDR2 FYNNEI. The chain's CDR3 is CASGSREGGPTGELFF. DNA for the CDR3: TGTGCCAGCGGCTCACGAGAAGGAGGGCCAACCGGGGAGCTGTTTTTT.

This clonotype was seen only a few times. The chain links TRBV10-3 to TRBJ2-5, with TRBD2 identical over 10 bases. This CDR3 is 14 amino acids long. CDR1 and CDR2 from the germline V gene are ENHRY and SYGVKD. The ends lost 10 bases at V and 6 bases at J; junction bases unmatched: 11. The CDR3 sequence is CATESGRAGQTQYF. The CDR3 coding sequence is TGTGCCACCGAAAGCGGGAGGGCCGGCCAGACCCAGTACTTC.

This clonotype came up a few times. J is TRBJ2-1 and V is TRBV28; a possible D gene is TRBD1 (6 bases). V was shortened by 5 bases and J by 3 bases, with 17 bases between the two germline ends. The CDR3 loop spans 16 amino acids. Germline V gene sequence: CDR1 MDHEN, CDR2 SYDVKM. The CDR3 loop reads CASSPRSGTLYNEQFF. As DNA, the CDR3 is TGTGCCAGCAGTCCCAGGTCAGGGACACTCTACAATGAGCAGTTCTTC.

The genes are TRBV5-6 and TRBJ2-1; 7 nucleotides match TRBD1. The J segment lost 3 bases and the V segment lost 3 bases, leaving 6 bases of the junction unmatched. CDR3 length: 15 residues. Per the germline V gene, CDR1 is SGHDT and CDR2 is YYEEEE. The CDR3 loop reads CASSSEDRIYNEQFF. The CDR3 coding sequence is TGTGCCAGCAGCTCAGAGGACAGGATCTACAATGAGCAGTTCTTC. Supplemented by reference TRBV5-6 and TRBJ2-1, the full variable domain reads DAGVTQSPTHLIKTRGQQVTLRCSPKSGHDTVSWYQQALGQGPQFIFQYYEEEERQRGNFPDRFSGHQFPNYSSELNVNALLLGDSALYLCASSSEDRIYNEQFFGPGTRLTVL.

This clonotype was picked up a small number of times. The chain is built from TRBV2 and TRBJ2-7; D might be TRBD1 (5 bases). V dropped 8 bases and J dropped 3 bases, with 14 bases sitting between them. The CDR3 totals 13 residues. CDR1 is SNHLY, CDR2 FYNNEI, per germline. The CDR3 loop is CASEKGIRYEQYV. As DNA, the CDR3 is TGTGCCAGCGAAAAGGGGATTCGCTACGAGCAGTACGTC.